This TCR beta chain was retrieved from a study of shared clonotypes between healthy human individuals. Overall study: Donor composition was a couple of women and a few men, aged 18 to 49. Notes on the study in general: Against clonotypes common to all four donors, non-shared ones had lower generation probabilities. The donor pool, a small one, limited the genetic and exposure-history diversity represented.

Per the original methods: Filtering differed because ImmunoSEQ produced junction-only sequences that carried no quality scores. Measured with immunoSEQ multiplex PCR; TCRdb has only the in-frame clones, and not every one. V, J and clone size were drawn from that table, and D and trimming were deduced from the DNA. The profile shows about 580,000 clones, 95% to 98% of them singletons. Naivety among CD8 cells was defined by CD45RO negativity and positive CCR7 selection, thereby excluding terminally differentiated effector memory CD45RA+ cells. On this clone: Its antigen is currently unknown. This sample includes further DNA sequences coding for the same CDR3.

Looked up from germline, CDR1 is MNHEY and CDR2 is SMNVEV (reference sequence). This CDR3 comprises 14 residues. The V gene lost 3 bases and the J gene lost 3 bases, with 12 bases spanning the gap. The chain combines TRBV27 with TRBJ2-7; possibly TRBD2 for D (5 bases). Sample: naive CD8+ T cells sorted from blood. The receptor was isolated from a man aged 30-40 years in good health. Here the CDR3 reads CASSLGGLGYEQYF. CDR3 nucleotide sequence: TGTGCCAGCAGTTTGGGTGGACTCGGCTACGAGCAGTACTTC.